The 15 T cell receptor beta chains given below trace back to one sample, sequenced in a study of T cells in Graves' hyperthyroidism and ophthalmopathy. TCR beta CDR3 region amplification was performed from RNA transcripts. The TCR CDR3 first-round RT-PCR relied on the HTBI primer set. TCRdb reprocessed the multiplex PCR reads with MiXCR, giving one entry per CDR3 protein. The sample contains 250,000 or so distinct CDR3 sequences, 14% to 15% of which appear only once. Material for sequencing was blood. The receptors originated from a middle-aged woman with Graves' hyperthyroidism that later progressed to Graves' ophthalmopathy.

In its sample, this clonotype was seen many times. V and J are TRBV6-6 and TRBJ1-4; a weak D match, TRBD1 (6 bases). Germline values: CDR1 MNHNY, CDR2 SVGAGI (reference sequence). Trimming left V 2 bases short and J 7 bases short, with 14 bases between. This CDR3 contains 15 residues. CDR3 loop: CASSYAGHFGEKLFF. The DNA of the CDR3 is TGTGCCAGCAGTTACGCGGGACATTTTGGTGAAAAACTGTTTTTT.

This clonotype appeared a few times. This chain links TRBV5-4 with TRBJ2-3; 9 nucleotides match TRBD2. The ends lost 0 bases at V and 2 bases at J; junction bases unmatched: 4. Germline V CDR1 and CDR2: SGHNT, YYREEE (reference sequence). This CDR3 spans 16 amino acids. As DNA, the CDR3 is TGTGCCAGCAGCTTGGGACTAGCGGAAAACACAGATACGCAGTATTTT. The encoded protein is CASSLGLAENTDTQYF. Looking up the rest from reference TRBV5-4 and TRBJ2-3 gives the full variable domain: ETGVTQSPTHLIKTRGQQVTLRCSSQSGHNTVSWYQQALGQGPQFIFQYYREEENGRGNFPPRFSGLQFPNYSSELNVNALELDDSALYLCASSLGLAENTDTQYFGPGTRLTVL.

The table lists this clonotype with a few counts. CDR3 coding DNA: TGTGCCAGCAGCTTGGCGTGGGGAACGGACACCGGGGAGCTGTTTTTT. Translation: CASSLAWGTDTGELFF. The chain uses TRBV5-6 and TRBJ2-2; D is uncertain. CDR3 length: 16 amino acids. CDR1 is SGHDT, CDR2 YYEEEE, per germline. V shed 0 bases and J shed 3 bases, with 12 bases lying between them.

This clonotype was counted at least ten times. The J gene is TRBJ1-2, the V gene TRBV28; D gene uncertain. CDR3 length equals 12 residues. Germline values: CDR1 MDHEN, CDR2 SYDVKM. Trimming removed 3 bases from V and 4 bases from J, with 6 bases in between. CDR3 protein: CASSFGIYGYTF. CDR3 nucleotide sequence: TGTGCCAGCAGTTTTGGCATCTATGGCTACACCTTC.

This clonotype came up a few times. The CDR3 nucleotides read TGTGCCAGCATTGACCGGGACGGCCGGAGGGAGCAGTACTTC. It translates to CASIDRDGRREQYF. V is TRBV6-1 and J is TRBJ2-7; D tentatively reads TRBD1 or TRBD2 (5 bases each). This CDR3 is 14 amino acids long. The germline CDR1 and CDR2 sequences are MNHNS and SASEGT. The V gene lost 7 bases and the J gene lost 7 bases, with 20 bases spanning the gap.

This clonotype was recorded at least ten times. V usage is TRBV30 and J usage is TRBJ1-1; 7 nucleotides agree with TRBD1. From germline, CDR1 is GTSNPN and CDR2 SVGIG (reference sequence). V shed 7 bases, J shed 0 bases, and the junction held 5 bases outside the gene matches. This CDR3 has 13 residues. CDR3 in DNA: TGTGCCTTGACAGGGCATGTGAACACTGAAGCTTTCTTT. It codes for CALTGHVNTEAFF.

The chain is built from TRBV14 and TRBJ2-1; D is tentatively TRBD1 or TRBD2 (5 bases each). This CDR3 spans 15 amino acids. CDR1 SGHDN and CDR2 FVKESK come from the germline V gene. Trimming removed 4 bases at V and 9 bases at J, with 19 bases between. The CDR3 DNA reads as TGTGCCAGCAGCCCCCGGGCCTGGGGGAATAGTGAGCAGTTCTTC. This sequence encodes CASSPRAWGNSEQFF.

This chain joins TRBV20-1 and TRBJ2-1; 9 positions agree with TRBD2. The CDR3 is made up of 18 amino acids. The V and J ends lost 5 bases and 3 bases, in that order; junction bases with no gene match: 17. Germline assignment: CDR1 DFQATT and CDR2 SNEGSKA (reference sequence). For the CDR3, the DNA is TGCAGTGCTGAGACCCCTCTGCTTCAGCGGGAGGACTACAATGAGCAGTTCTTC. Translation gives CSAETPLLQREDYNEQFF.

This clonotype was recorded at least ten times. The chain joins TRBV6-2 or TRBV6-3 to TRBJ1-6; TRBD1 might be the D (6 bases). The V end lost 8 bases, the J end lost 9 bases, and 17 bases lay between the germline ends. The CDR3 is 14 amino acids. CDR1 is MNHEY, CDR2 SVGEGT, per germline. The CDR3, as DNA: TGTGCCAGCGGGTTCCAGGGGAGAGCTTCACCCCTCCACTTT. This gives the protein CASGFQGRASPLHF.

J is TRBJ2-3 and V is TRBV28; 9 bases line up with TRBD1. The CDR3 spans 17 residues. Trimming removed 7 bases from V and 0 bases from J; junction bases left unmatched: 11. Germline V gene sequence: CDR1 MDHEN, CDR2 SYDVKM. This chain's CDR3 is CASISGQGFRSTDTQYF. In DNA form, the CDR3 reads TGTGCCAGCATTTCAGGACAGGGGTTTAGGAGCACAGATACGCAGTATTTT.

This clonotype has a count of ten or more. Mismatch with germline at one junction end may stem from a read error. This chain uses TRBV28 with TRBJ1-4; D is unresolved. Germline V gives CDR1 MDHEN, CDR2 SYDVKM. The CDR3 covers 11 residues. CDR3: CASSLGERLFF. The CDR3 nucleotides are TGTGCCAGCAGTTTAGGGGAAAGACTGTTTTTT.

The V call is TRBV2, the J call TRBJ2-7; possibly TRBD1 or TRBD2 for D (6 bases each). Trimming took off 2 bases at V and 4 bases at J, with 12 bases between the two ends. The CDR3 is 14 residues long. Germline assignment: CDR1 SNHLY and CDR2 FYNNEI. CDR3: CASSEWPGAYEQYF. The DNA of the CDR3 is TGTGCCAGCAGTGAATGGCCGGGGGCGTACGAGCAGTACTTC. Looking up the rest from reference TRBV2 and TRBJ2-7 gives the full variable domain: EPEVTQTPSHQVTQMGQEVILRCVPISNHLYFYWYRQILGQKVEFLVSFYNNEISEKSEIFDDQFSVERPDGSNFTLKIRSTKLEDSAMYFCASSEWPGAYEQYFGPGTRLTVT.

This clonotype came up a few times. The V gene is TRBV15, the J gene TRBJ2-2; D remains unclear. Trimming left V 0 bases short and J 3 bases short, with 5 bases between. The germline V gene encodes CDR1 LNHNV and CDR2 YYDKDF (reference sequence). This CDR3 is 14 amino acids long. As DNA, the CDR3 is TGTGCCACCAGCAGAGACTCCTACACCGGGGAGCTGTTTTTT. Protein: CATSRDSYTGELFF. The full variable domain, completed using reference TRBV15 and TRBJ2-2, is DAMVIQNPRYQVTQFGKPVTLSCSQTLNHNVMYWYQQKSSQAPKLLFHYYDKDFNNEADTPDNFQSRRPNTSFCFLDIRSPGLGDTAMYLCATSRDSYTGELFFGEGSRLTVL.

A few counts support this clonotype. The chain has TRBV27 and TRBJ2-1; a weak D match, TRBD1 (5 bases). Germline CDR1 and CDR2: MNHEY and SMNVEV (reference sequence). This CDR3 has 13 residues. The ends were cut back, 3 bases at V and 9 bases at J, with 12 bases in the middle. The CDR3 DNA sequence: TGTGCCAGCAGTTTCTACATAAGGGGTGAGCAGTTCTTC. This sequence encodes CASSFYIRGEQFF.

The CDR3 DNA sequence: TGTGCCAGCAGCTCTTCTGGGACCTCTGAAGCTTTCTTT. It is translated as CASSSSGTSEAFF. This rearrangement joins TRBV7-3 to TRBJ1-1, with D possibly being TRBD1 (5 bases). Trimming pared 4 bases from V and 6 bases from J, leaving 12 bases between. This CDR3 spans 13 amino acids. The V gene's germline CDR1 is SGHTA and CDR2 FQGTGA.